This entry is about one T cell receptor beta chain. Assay: immunoSEQ multiplex PCR; the TCRdb copy retains only in-frame clones and omits some. In the table there are tens of thousands of clones, over 75% of which are singletons. These data are taken from a study of control samples from healthy donors and cancer patients. Germline assignment: CDR1 SGDLS and CDR2 YYNGEE. The CDR3 has 14 amino acids. V shed 2 bases, J shed 0 bases, and the junction held 1 base outside the gene matches. This clonotype originated in a man aged 35 to 55 in good health. The specimen sequenced was blood. This chain connects TRBV9 to TRBJ1-1, with 7 bases fitting TRBD1. This CDR3 reads CASSVTGMNTEAFF. In DNA form, the CDR3 reads TGTGCCAGCAGCGTGACAGGGATGAACACTGAAGCTTTCTTT.